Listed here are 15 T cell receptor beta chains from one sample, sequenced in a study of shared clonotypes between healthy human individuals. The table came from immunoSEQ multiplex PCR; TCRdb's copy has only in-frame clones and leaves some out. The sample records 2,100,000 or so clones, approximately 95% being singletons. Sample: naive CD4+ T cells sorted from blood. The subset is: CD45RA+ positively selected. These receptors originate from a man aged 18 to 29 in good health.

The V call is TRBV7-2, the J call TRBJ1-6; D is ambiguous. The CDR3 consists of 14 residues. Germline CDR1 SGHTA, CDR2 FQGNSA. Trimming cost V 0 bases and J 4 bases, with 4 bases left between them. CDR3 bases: TGTGCCAGCAGCTTAGCAAGGTATAATTCACCCCTCCACTTT. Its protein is CASSLARYNSPLHF.

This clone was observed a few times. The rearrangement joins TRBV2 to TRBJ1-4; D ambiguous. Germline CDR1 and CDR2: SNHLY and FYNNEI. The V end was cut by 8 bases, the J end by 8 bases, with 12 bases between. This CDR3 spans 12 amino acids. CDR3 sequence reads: CASGTRVEKLFF. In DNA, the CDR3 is TGTGCCAGCGGTACACGGGTCGAAAAACTGTTTTTT.

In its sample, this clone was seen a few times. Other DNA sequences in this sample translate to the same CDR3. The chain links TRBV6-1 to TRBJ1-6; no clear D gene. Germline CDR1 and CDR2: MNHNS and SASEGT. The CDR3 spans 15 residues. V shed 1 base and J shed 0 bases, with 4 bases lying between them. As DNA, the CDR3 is TGTGCCAGCAGTGAAGGGAGCTCCTATAATTCACCCCTCCACTTT. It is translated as CASSEGSSYNSPLHF.

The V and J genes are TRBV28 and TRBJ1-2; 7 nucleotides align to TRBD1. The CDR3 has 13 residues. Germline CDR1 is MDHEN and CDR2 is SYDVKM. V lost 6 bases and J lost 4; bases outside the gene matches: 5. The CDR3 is CASREGAFYGYTF. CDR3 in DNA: TGTGCCAGCAGAGAGGGGGCCTTCTATGGCTACACCTTC.

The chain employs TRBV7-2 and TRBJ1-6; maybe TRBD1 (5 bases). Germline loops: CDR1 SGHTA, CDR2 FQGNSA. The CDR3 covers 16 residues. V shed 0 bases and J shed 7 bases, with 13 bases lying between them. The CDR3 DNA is TGTGCCAGCAGCTTAGCCCTGGGACTGAGGAATTCACCCCTCCACTTT. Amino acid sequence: CASSLALGLRNSPLHF.

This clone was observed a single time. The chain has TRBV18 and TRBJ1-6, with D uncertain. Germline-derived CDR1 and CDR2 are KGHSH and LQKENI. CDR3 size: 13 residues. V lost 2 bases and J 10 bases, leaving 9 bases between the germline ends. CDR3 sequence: CASSPGPGSPLHF. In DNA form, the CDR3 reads TGTGCCAGCTCACCAGGACCCGGGTCACCCCTCCACTTT. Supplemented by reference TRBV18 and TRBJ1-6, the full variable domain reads NAGVMQNPRHLVRRRGQEARLRCSPMKGHSHVYWYRQLPEEGLKFMVYLQKENIIDESGMPKERFSAEFPKEGPSILRIQQVVRGDSAAYFCASSPGPGSPLHFGNGTRLTVT.

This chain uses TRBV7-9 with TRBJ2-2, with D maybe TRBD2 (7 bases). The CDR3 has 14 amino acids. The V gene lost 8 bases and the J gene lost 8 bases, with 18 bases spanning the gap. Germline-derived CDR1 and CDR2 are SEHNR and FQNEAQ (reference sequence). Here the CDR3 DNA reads TGTGCCAGCCGCCGGGGGGCGTCTGTTGGGGAGCTGTTTTTT. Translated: CASRRGASVGELFF.

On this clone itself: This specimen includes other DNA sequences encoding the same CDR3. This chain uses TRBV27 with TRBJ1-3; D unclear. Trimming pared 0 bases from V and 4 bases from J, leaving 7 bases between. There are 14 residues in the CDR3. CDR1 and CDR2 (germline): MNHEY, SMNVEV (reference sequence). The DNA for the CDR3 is TGTGCCAGCAGTTTATCGGTCGGAGGAAACACCATATATTTT. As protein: CASSLSVGGNTIYF.

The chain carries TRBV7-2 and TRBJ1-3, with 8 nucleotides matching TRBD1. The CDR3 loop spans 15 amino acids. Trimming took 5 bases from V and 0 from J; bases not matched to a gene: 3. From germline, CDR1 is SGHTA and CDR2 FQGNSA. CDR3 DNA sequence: TGTGCCAGCAGCAGACAGGGGAACTCTGGAAACACCATATATTTT. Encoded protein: CASSRQGNSGNTIYF.

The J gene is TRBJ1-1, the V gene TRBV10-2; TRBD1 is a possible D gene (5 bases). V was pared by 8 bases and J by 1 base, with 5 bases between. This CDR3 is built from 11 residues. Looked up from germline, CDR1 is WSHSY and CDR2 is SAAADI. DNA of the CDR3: TGCGCCAGCCAGGGGAACACTGAAGCTTTCTTT. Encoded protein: CASQGNTEAFF.

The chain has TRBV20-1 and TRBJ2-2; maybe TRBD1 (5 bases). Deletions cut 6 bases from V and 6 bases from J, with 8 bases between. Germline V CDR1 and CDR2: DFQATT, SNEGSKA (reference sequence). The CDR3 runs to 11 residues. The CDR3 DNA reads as TGCAGTGCCGCAGGGTCCGGGGAGCTGTTTTTT. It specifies CSAAGSGELFF.

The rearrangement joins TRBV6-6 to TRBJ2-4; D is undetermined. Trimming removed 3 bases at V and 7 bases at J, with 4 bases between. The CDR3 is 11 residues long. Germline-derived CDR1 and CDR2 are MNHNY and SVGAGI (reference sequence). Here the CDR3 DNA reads TGTGCCAGCAGTTATATGAACATTCAGTACTTC. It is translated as CASSYMNIQYF.

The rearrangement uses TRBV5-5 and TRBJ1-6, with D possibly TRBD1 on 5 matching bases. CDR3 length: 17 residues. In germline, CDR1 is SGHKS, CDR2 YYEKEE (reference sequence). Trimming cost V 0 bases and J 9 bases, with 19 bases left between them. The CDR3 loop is CASSLAPTGPVSSPLHF. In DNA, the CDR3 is TGTGCCAGCAGCTTGGCACCCACGGGGCCGGTGAGTTCACCCCTCCACTTT.

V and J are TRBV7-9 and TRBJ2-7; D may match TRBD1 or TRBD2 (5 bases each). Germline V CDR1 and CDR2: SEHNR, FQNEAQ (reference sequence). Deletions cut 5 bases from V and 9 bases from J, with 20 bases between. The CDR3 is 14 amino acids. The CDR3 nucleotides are TGTGCCAGCAGCATCCGGGACCCCACTACGATGCAGTACTTC. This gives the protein CASSIRDPTTMQYF.

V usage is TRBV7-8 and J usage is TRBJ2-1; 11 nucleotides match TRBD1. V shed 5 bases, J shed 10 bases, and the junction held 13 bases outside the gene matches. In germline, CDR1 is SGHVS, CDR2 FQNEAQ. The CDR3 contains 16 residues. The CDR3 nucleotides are TGTGCCAGCAGCCTCCCTCGGACAGGGGGCAGTGGGGAGCAGTTCTTC. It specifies CASSLPRTGGSGEQFF.